A single T cell receptor (beta chain) is shown here with its context. Its antigen remains unknown. The data were produced by immunoSEQ multiplex PCR, yet TCRdb's version contains in-frame clones alone and is incomplete. The repertoire includes roughly 10,000 clones, roughly three quarters of them detected once, and roughly 22% sits in the top ten. These data come from a study of T cells in narcolepsy. Looking at the study overall: Donors had narcolepsy type 1 or type 2, or were healthy controls. Study-level results: Reportedly, autoreactive clonotypes were serially detected in patients' blood but not controls'. Comparing one patient's CSF and blood CD4+ clonotypes highlighted HCRT- and TRIB2-specific autoreactive clonotypes.

Germline CDR1 reads LGHNA; CDR2 reads YSLEER. J gave up 4 bases and V 0 bases, and 7 bases lay outside the gene matches. The CDR3 contains 16 residues. The chain is built from TRBV4-3 and TRBJ1-1, with 8 bases fitting TRBD1. The sample consisted of CD45RA- memory CD8+ T cells from PBMCs. The origin of this receptor is a human donor with narcolepsy. The DNA of the CDR3 is TGCGCCAGCAGCCAAGATTCAGGGGGCGGGGGCACTGAAGCTTTCTTT. It yields the protein CASSQDSGGGGTEAFF.